The 17 T cell receptor beta chains in this list originate from one sample, sequenced in a study of T cells after yellow fever vaccination. TCRdb reanalysed the 5' RACE reads using MiXCR and keeps one entry per CDR3 protein. The table shows some 550,000 distinct CDR3 sequences, with 15% to 20% occurring only once. The specimen comprised PBMCs, sampled 15 days after the yellow fever booster vaccination. Receptors were obtained from a man under 40 who received the YFV17D yellow fever vaccine.

The V call is TRBV20-1, the J call TRBJ2-7, with 9 bases identical to TRBD2. Trimming cost V 2 bases and J 5 bases; bases outside gene matches: 4. The CDR3 extends over 13 amino acids. Germline CDR1 reads DFQATT; CDR2 reads SNEGSKA (reference sequence). Here the CDR3 reads CSARHSGSHEQYF. The CDR3, as DNA: TGCAGTGCTAGACATAGCGGGAGCCACGAGCAGTACTTC.

This clonotype occurred a few times. The V and J genes are TRBV12-3 or TRBV12-4 and TRBJ2-1; a possible D gene is TRBD2 (5 bases). Trimming pared 7 bases from V and 8 bases from J, leaving 9 bases between. CDR3 length: 11 amino acids. The CDR3 nucleotides are TGTGCCAGCACTTTTAGCGATGAGCAGTTCTTC. This sequence encodes CASTFSDEQFF.

The chain joins TRBV7-2 to TRBJ2-5; D is unresolved. In germline, CDR1 is SGHTA, CDR2 FQGNSA. Trimming took off 2 bases at V and 5 bases at J, with 9 bases between the two ends. CDR3 size: 13 residues. The CDR3 sequence: CASSLRRWETQYF. The CDR3 DNA is TGTGCCAGCAGCTTACGGCGTTGGGAGACCCAGTACTTC. The entire variable domain, with the rest obtained from reference TRBV7-2 and TRBJ2-5, is as follows: GAGVSQSPSNKVTEKGKDVELRCDPISGHTALYWYRQSLGQGLEFLIYFQGNSAPDKSGLPSDRFSAERTGGSVSTLTIQRTQQEDSAVYLCASSLRRWETQYFGPGTRLLVL.

CDR3 sequence reads: CASSHPRAFYEQYF. Written as DNA, the CDR3 is TGTGCCAGCTCACATCCTCGCGCGTTCTACGAGCAGTACTTC. The chain has TRBV18 and TRBJ2-7; D is unresolved. The germline V gene encodes CDR1 KGHSH and CDR2 LQKENI. The CDR3 totals 14 residues. Trimming removed 4 bases at V and 3 bases at J, with 13 bases between. The whole variable domain, remainder taken from reference TRBV18 and TRBJ2-7, is NAGVMQNPRHLVRRRGQEARLRCSPMKGHSHVYWYRQLPEEGLKFMVYLQKENIIDESGMPKERFSAEFPKEGPSILRIQQVVRGDSAAYFCASSHPRAFYEQYFGPGTRLTVT.

This chain uses TRBV12-3 or TRBV12-4 with TRBJ2-1; TRBD2 matches at 14 bases. Losses at the gene ends were 6 bases for V and 4 bases for J; bases not matched to a gene: 11. This CDR3 is 18 amino acids long. The DNA for the CDR3 is TGTGCCAGCAGGGGGACTAGCGGGAGTCGGCCTTTTTACAATGAGCAGTTCTTC. It is translated as CASRGTSGSRPFYNEQFF.

CDR3 in DNA: TGTGCCAGCGCAAAGACAGTCCTCAACGGGGAGCTGTTTTTT. Translated, it gives CASAKTVLNGELFF. This sequence joins TRBV19 and TRBJ2-2; TRBD1 is a possible D gene (5 bases). Trimming pared 9 bases from V and 7 bases from J, leaving 18 bases between. The CDR3 contains 14 residues. Germline loops: CDR1 LNHDA, CDR2 SQIVND (reference sequence).

This clonotype occurred once. The CDR3: CASSFLQGFQETQYF. The CDR3 region has the DNA TGCGCCAGCAGCTTTCTACAAGGATTCCAAGAGACCCAGTACTTC. The chain carries TRBV5-1 and TRBJ2-5; D unclear. The V and J ends lost 2 bases and 1 base respectively, with 12 bases between them. Germline assignment: CDR1 SGHRS and CDR2 YFSETQ. There are 15 residues in the CDR3.

This clonotype was seen only a few times. The chain combines TRBV4-1 with TRBJ2-1; 15 positions match TRBD2. The CDR3 covers 21 residues. Germline-derived CDR1 and CDR2 are MGHRA and YSYEKL. V gave up 4 bases and J gave up 0 bases; unmatched junction bases: 13. CDR3 residues: CASSLTPGLAGGLSSYNEQFF. The CDR3 DNA reads TGCGCCAGCAGCCTAACACCGGGACTAGCGGGAGGACTGAGCTCCTACAATGAGCAGTTCTTC.

This clonotype was observed a handful of times. J is TRBJ2-7 and V is TRBV12-3 or TRBV12-4; 7 nucleotides match TRBD1. Trimming took 9 bases from V and 7 from J; bases not matched to a gene: 9. This CDR3 comprises 12 residues. The CDR3 is CARETGSQEQYF. The CDR3 DNA is TGTGCCAGAGAGACAGGGAGCCAGGAGCAGTACTTC.

This chain connects TRBV6-2 or TRBV6-3 to TRBJ2-1; TRBD2 matches 7 bases. This CDR3 comprises 14 residues. J was trimmed by 1 base and V by 8 bases; bases with no gene match: 5. Germline CDR1 reads MNHEY; CDR2 reads SVGEGT. In nucleotides, the CDR3 is TGTGCCAGCCGTAGCGGGCAATCCTACAATGAGCAGTTCTTC. Encoded protein: CASRSGQSYNEQFF.

This chain connects TRBV3-1 to TRBJ2-7, with 8 bases matching TRBD2. This CDR3 has 19 amino acids. Germline CDR1 reads LGHDT; CDR2 reads YNNKEL (reference sequence). Trimming took 4 bases from V and 1 from J; bases not matched to a gene: 18. The CDR3 spells CASSRKTSSSGGRSYEQYF. For the CDR3, the DNA is TGTGCCAGCAGCCGAAAAACCTCTTCCAGCGGGGGCCGTTCCTACGAGCAGTACTTC.

This clonotype was observed a handful of times. The V call is TRBV12-3 or TRBV12-4, the J call TRBJ2-1; D gene uncertain. This CDR3 is built from 14 residues. Trimming took 5 bases from V and 7 from J, leaving 15 bases between them. The CDR3 protein is CASSAIVMRNEQFF. The CDR3 coding sequence is TGTGCCAGCAGTGCTATCGTAATGAGGAATGAGCAGTTCTTC.

This clonotype occurred a few times. V is TRBV24-1 and J is TRBJ2-7; D is unresolved. CDR3 size: 13 residues. CDR1 is KGHDR, CDR2 SFDVKD, per germline. V lost 7 bases and J 2 bases, leaving 11 bases between the germline ends. The CDR3: CATRVGPTYEQYF. The DNA of the CDR3 is TGTGCCACCAGGGTCGGGCCCACCTACGAGCAGTACTTC.

The V call is TRBV5-6, the J call TRBJ2-1; 10 positions agree with TRBD1. CDR1 is SGHDT and CDR2 is YYEEEE in the germline V gene. V trimming: 3 bases; J trimming: 2 bases; junction bases outside the gene matches: 8. The CDR3 loop spans 17 amino acids. CDR3 region: CASSSAGTGDPYNEQFF. The CDR3 DNA reads as TGTGCCAGCAGCTCCGCCGGGACAGGGGATCCCTACAATGAGCAGTTCTTC.

J is TRBJ2-1 and V is TRBV19, with D uncertain. Germline CDR1 is LNHDA and CDR2 is SQIVND (reference sequence). This CDR3 is 14 amino acids long. Deletions cut 3 bases from V and 8 bases from J, with 14 bases between. CDR3 protein: CASSMGDTYYEQFF. CDR3 bases: TGTGCCAGTAGTATGGGCGATACTTACTATGAGCAGTTCTTC.

V gene TRBV3-1 combines with J gene TRBJ2-5; the D is unclear. V was cut by 1 base and J by 2 bases, with 8 bases left in between. The CDR3 covers 14 residues. Per the germline V gene, CDR1 is LGHDT and CDR2 is YNNKEL (reference sequence). CDR3: CASSQGGPQETQYF. For the CDR3, the DNA is TGTGCCAGCAGCCAAGGGGGTCCACAAGAGACCCAGTACTTC.

The genes are TRBV29-1 and TRBJ2-3; D is possibly TRBD1 (5 bases). This CDR3 has 16 amino acids. In germline, CDR1 is SQVTM, CDR2 ANQGSEA. V lost 0 bases, J lost 1 base, and 14 bases lay in between. This chain's CDR3 is CSVEDRASRGTDTQYF. The CDR3 region has the DNA TGCAGCGTTGAAGACAGGGCTTCCAGGGGCACAGATACGCAGTATTTT.